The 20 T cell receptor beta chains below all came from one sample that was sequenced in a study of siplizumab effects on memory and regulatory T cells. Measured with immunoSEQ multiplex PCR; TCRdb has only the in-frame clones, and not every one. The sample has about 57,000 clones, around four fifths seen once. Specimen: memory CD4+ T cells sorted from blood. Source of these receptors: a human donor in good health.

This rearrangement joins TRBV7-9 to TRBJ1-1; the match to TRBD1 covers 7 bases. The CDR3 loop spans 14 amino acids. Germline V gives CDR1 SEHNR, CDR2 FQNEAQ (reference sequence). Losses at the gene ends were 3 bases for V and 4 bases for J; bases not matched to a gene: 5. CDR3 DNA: TGTGCCAGCAGCTTGGAGGGGGCGGTCACTGAAGCTTTCTTT. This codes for CASSLEGAVTEAFF.

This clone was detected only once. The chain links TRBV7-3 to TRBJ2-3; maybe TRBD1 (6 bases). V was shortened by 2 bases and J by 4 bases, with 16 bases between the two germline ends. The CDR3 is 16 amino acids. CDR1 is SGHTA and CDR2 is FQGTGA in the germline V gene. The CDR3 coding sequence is TGTGCCAGCAGCTTAGCGCTGGCAGGGGCTCCAGATACGCAGTATTTT. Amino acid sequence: CASSLALAGAPDTQYF.

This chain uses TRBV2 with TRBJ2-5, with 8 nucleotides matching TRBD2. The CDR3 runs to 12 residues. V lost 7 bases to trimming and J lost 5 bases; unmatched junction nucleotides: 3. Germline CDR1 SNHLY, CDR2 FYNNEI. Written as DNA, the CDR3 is TGTGCCAGCACCCGGGAGGGGGAGACCCAGTACTTC. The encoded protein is CASTREGETQYF.

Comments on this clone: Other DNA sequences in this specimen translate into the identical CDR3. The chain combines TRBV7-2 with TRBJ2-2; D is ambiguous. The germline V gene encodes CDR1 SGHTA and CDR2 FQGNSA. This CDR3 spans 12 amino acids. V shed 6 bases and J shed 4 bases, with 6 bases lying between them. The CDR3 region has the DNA TGTGCCAGCAGTAGGAGCACCGGGGAGCTGTTTTTT. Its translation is CASSRSTGELFF.

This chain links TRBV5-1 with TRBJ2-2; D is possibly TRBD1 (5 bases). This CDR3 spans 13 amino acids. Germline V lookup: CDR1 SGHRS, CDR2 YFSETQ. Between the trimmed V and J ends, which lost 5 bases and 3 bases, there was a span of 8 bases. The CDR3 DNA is TGCGCCAGCAGGGGGCTGGACACCGGGGAGCTGTTTTTT. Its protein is CASRGLDTGELFF.

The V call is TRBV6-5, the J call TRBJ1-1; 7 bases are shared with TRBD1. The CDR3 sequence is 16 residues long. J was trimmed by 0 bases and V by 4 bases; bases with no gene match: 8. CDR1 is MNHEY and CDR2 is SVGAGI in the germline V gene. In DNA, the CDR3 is TGTGCCAGCAGTTGGGGACAGTCCTTATTGAACACTGAAGCTTTCTTT. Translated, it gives CASSWGQSLLNTEAFF.

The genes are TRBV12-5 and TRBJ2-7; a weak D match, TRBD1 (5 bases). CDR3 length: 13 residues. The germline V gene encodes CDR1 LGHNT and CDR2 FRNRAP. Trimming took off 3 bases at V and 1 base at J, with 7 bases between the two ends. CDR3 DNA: TGTGCTAGTGGTTTAGACAGTTCCTACGAGCAGTACTTC. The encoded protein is CASGLDSSYEQYF.

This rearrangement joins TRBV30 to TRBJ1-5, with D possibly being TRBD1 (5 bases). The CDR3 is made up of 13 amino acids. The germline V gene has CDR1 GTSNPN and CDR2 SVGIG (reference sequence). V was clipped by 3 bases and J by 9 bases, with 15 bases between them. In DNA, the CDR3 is TGTGCCTGGAGAGGCAAGGTCCAGGGGCCCCAGCATTTT. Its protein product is CAWRGKVQGPQHF. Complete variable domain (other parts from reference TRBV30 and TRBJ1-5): SQTIHQWPATLVQPVGSPLSLECTVEGTSNPNLYWYRQAAGRGLQLLFYSVGIGQISSEVPQNLSASRPQDRQFILSSKKLLLSDSGFYLCAWRGKVQGPQHFGDGTRLSIL.

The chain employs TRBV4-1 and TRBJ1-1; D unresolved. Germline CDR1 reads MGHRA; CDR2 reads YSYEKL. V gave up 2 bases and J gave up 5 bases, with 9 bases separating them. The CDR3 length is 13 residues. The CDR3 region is CASSQYRDTEAFF. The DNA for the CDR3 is TGCGCCAGCAGCCAATACCGGGATACTGAAGCTTTCTTT.

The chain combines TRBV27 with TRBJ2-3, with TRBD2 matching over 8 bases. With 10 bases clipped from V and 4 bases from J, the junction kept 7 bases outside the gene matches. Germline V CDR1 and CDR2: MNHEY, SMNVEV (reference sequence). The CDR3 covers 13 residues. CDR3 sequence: CATRRAGADTQYF. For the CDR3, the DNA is TGTGCCACCAGGAGAGCGGGGGCAGATACGCAGTATTTT.

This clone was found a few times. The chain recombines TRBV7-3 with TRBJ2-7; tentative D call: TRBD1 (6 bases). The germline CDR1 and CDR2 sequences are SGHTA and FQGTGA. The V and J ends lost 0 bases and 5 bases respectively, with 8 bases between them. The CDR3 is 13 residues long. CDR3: CASSLTRGNEQYF. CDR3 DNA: TGTGCCAGCAGCTTAACGAGGGGGAACGAGCAGTACTTC.

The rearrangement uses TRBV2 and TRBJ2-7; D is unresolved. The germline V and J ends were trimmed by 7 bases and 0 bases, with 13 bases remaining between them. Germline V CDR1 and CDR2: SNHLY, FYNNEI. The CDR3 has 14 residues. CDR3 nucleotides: TGTGCCAGCAACGAAAGACTGTTCTCCTACGAGCAGTACTTC. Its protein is CASNERLFSYEQYF.

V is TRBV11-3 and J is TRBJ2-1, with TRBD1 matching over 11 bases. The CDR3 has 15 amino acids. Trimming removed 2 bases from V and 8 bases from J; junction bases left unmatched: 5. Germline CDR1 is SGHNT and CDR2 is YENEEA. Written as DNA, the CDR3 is TGTGCCAGCAGCTTACAAGGACAGGGGGCCCATGAGCAGTTCTTC. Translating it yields CASSLQGQGAHEQFF.

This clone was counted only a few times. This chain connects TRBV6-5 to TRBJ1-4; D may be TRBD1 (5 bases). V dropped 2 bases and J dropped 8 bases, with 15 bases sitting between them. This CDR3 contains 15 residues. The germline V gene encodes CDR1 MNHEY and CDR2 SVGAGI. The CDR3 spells CASSYLGGDGEKLFF. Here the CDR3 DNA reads TGTGCCAGCAGTTACCTGGGAGGGGACGGCGAAAAACTGTTTTTT.

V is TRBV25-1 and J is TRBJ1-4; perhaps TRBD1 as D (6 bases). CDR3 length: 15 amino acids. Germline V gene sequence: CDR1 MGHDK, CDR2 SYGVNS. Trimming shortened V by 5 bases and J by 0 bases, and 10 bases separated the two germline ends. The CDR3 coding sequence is TGTGCCAGCAGTTACAGGGTTGCAACTAATGAAAAACTGTTTTTT. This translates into CASSYRVATNEKLFF. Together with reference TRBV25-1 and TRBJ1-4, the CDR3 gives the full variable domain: EADIYQTPRYLVIGTGKKITLECSQTMGHDKMYWYQQDPGMELHLIHYSYGVNSTEKGDLSSESTVSRIRTEHFPLTLESARPSHTSQYLCASSYRVATNEKLFFGSGTQLSVL.

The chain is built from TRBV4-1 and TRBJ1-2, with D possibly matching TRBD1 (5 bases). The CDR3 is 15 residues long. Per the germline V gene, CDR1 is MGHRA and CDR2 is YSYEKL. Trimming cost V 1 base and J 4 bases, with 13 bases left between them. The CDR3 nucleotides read TGCGCCAGCAGCCAAGGATGGCTAAGGGGCTATGGCTACACCTTC. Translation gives CASSQGWLRGYGYTF.

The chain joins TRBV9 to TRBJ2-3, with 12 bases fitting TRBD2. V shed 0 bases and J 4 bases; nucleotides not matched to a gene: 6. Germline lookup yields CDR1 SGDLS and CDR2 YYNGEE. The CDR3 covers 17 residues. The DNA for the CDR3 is TGTGCCAGCAGCGTAGTTGCTAGCGGGGGGGCAGCAGATACGCAGTATTTT. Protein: CASSVVASGGAADTQYF.

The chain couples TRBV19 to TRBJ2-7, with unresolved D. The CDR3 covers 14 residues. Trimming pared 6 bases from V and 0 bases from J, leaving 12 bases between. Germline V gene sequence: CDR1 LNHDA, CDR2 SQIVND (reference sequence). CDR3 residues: CASRYDMSSYEQYF. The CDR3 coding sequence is TGTGCCAGTAGATACGACATGAGCTCCTACGAGCAGTACTTC. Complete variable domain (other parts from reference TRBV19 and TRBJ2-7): DGGITQSPKYLFRKEGQNVTLSCEQNLNHDAMYWYRQDPGQGLRLIYYSQIVNDFQKGDIAEGYSVSREKKESFPLTVTSAQKNPTAFYLCASRYDMSSYEQYFGPGTRLTVT.

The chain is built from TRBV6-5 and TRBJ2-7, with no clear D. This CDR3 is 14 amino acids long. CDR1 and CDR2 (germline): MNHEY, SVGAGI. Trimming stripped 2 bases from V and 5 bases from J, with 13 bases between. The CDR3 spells CASSYLDPANEQYF. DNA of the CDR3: TGTGCCAGCAGTTACCTGGATCCGGCTAACGAGCAGTACTTC.

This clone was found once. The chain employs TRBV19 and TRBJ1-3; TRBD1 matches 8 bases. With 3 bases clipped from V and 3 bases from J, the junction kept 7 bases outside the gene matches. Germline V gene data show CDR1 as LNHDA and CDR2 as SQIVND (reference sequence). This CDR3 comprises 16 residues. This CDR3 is CASSMRQGQGGNTIYF. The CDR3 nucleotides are TGTGCCAGTAGTATGAGACAGGGGCAAGGTGGAAACACCATATATTTT.